The next 32 T cell receptor beta chains were all read from a single sample in a study of PD-L1 blockade in urothelial cancer. Specified time point: pretreatment peripheral blood. TCRdb's table, derived via immunoSEQ multiplex PCR, lists solely in-frame clones and lacks some. The sample yields tens of thousands of clones, 84% seen once. Here the sequenced sample was PBMCs, taken around atezolizumab (anti-PD-L1) treatment. The origin of the receptors is a woman in her 70s with urothelial cancer.

The V gene is TRBV29-1, the J gene TRBJ2-3, with D perhaps TRBD1 (5 bases). The germline gives CDR1 SQVTM, CDR2 ANQGSEA. The ends were cut back, 3 bases at V and 2 bases at J, with 12 bases in the middle. This CDR3 comprises 14 residues. The CDR3 sequence: CSVDRAGVTDTQYF. DNA for the CDR3: TGCAGCGTTGACAGGGCCGGAGTCACAGATACGCAGTATTTT.

The rearrangement uses TRBV5-4 and TRBJ2-5; 8 nucleotides line up with TRBD2. V was pared by 0 bases and J by 5 bases, with 12 bases of the junction left unmatched. The length of the CDR3 is 17 residues. Per the germline V gene, CDR1 is SGHNT and CDR2 is YYREEE (reference sequence). The CDR3 is CASSLETTGSGGETQYF. Here the CDR3 DNA reads TGTGCCAGCAGCTTGGAGACTACAGGGTCGGGAGGGGAGACCCAGTACTTC.

The chain combines TRBV4-1 with TRBJ1-2, with D perhaps matching TRBD1 (5 bases). The V end was cut by 1 base, the J end by 4 bases, with 16 bases between. The CDR3 totals 16 residues. Germline V lookup: CDR1 MGHRA, CDR2 YSYEKL. This CDR3 reads CASSQVSQGLGYGYTF. The CDR3 DNA reads as TGCGCCAGCAGCCAAGTGTCGCAGGGTTTGGGCTATGGCTACACCTTC.

The rearrangement links TRBV28 to TRBJ2-3; tentatively, D is TRBD2 (7 bases). V lost 3 bases to trimming and J lost 3 bases, with 16 bases between them. This CDR3 region has 16 residues. Germline CDR1 reads MDHEN; CDR2 reads SYDVKM. CDR3 coding DNA: TGTGCCAGCAGTTTGTGGCAGGGAGGGGGTACAGATACGCAGTATTTT. Protein product: CASSLWQGGGTDTQYF.

The chain employs TRBV9 and TRBJ1-4; D unclear. Germline values: CDR1 SGDLS, CDR2 YYNGEE. This CDR3 contains 15 residues. V was trimmed by 2 bases and J by 7 bases, leaving 15 bases between them. CDR3 in amino acids: CASSVQRGGFEKLFF. Written as DNA, the CDR3 is TGTGCCAGCAGCGTCCAACGGGGAGGTTTTGAAAAACTGTTTTTT. The entire variable domain, with the rest obtained from reference TRBV9 and TRBJ1-4, is as follows: DSGVTQTPKHLITATGQRVTLRCSPRSGDLSVYWYQQSLDQGLQFLIQYYNGEERAKGNILERFSAQQFPDLHSELNLSSLELGDSALYFCASSVQRGGFEKLFFGSGTQLSVL.

V usage is TRBV10-3 and J usage is TRBJ2-7, with 9 bases that match TRBD1. Germline CDR1 and CDR2: ENHRY and SYGVKD. Trimming cost V 8 bases and J 5 bases; bases outside gene matches: 7. The CDR3 totals 13 residues. The CDR3 reads CAIAPGQGHEQYF. The CDR3 DNA reads as TGTGCCATCGCTCCGGGACAGGGCCACGAGCAGTACTTC.

The chain recombines TRBV6-6 with TRBJ1-6; no clear D gene. Trimming pared 2 bases from V and 6 bases from J, leaving 14 bases between. The V gene's germline CDR1 is MNHNY and CDR2 SVGAGI (reference sequence). CDR3 size: 16 residues. For the CDR3, the DNA is TGTGCCAGCAGTTACGATCTCGCGACGGGTAATTCACCCCTCCACTTT. This sequence encodes CASSYDLATGNSPLHF.

The V and J genes are TRBV7-2 and TRBJ2-1; the match to TRBD2 covers 12 bases. Germline V gives CDR1 SGHTA, CDR2 FQGNSA. V dropped 2 bases and J dropped 9; count of bases not matched to a gene: 5. The CDR3 length is 15 residues. DNA of the CDR3: TGTGCCAGCAGCTTAAGACTAGCGGGAGAAGTTGAGCAGTTCTTC. As protein: CASSLRLAGEVEQFF. The full variable domain, rest sourced from reference TRBV7-2 and TRBJ2-1, is GAGVSQSPSNKVTEKGKDVELRCDPISGHTALYWYRQSLGQGLEFLIYFQGNSAPDKSGLPSDRFSAERTGGSVSTLTIQRTQQEDSAVYLCASSLRLAGEVEQFFGPGTRLTVL.

The CDR3: CASSPRQGGTEAFF. The CDR3 DNA sequence: TGTGCCAGTAGCCCCAGACAGGGAGGAACTGAAGCTTTCTTT. The chain carries TRBV19 and TRBJ1-1; TRBD1 agrees at 7 bases. Trimming removed 6 bases from V and 5 bases from J; junction bases left unmatched: 9. The germline gives CDR1 LNHDA, CDR2 SQIVND (reference sequence). The CDR3 is 14 residues long.

The chain has TRBV9 and TRBJ2-1; possibly TRBD2 for D (6 bases). The V end was cut by 0 bases, the J end by 6 bases, with 13 bases between. CDR1 SGDLS and CDR2 YYNGEE come from the germline V gene. CDR3 size: 15 residues. The CDR3, as DNA: TGTGCCAGCAGCGTAGTTGGGCTAGCGTCCAATGAGCAGTTCTTC. This translates into CASSVVGLASNEQFF.

The gene calls are TRBV19 and TRBJ1-5; 7 nucleotides agree with TRBD1. V lost 2 bases to trimming and J lost 2 bases; unmatched junction nucleotides: 3. The CDR3 length is 15 residues. Per the germline V gene, CDR1 is LNHDA and CDR2 is SQIVND (reference sequence). The CDR3 region has the DNA TGTGCCAGTAGTATAACAGGGGTGGGCAATCAGCCCCAGCATTTT. This encodes CASSITGVGNQPQHF. Looking up the rest from reference TRBV19 and TRBJ1-5 gives the full variable domain: DGGITQSPKYLFRKEGQNVTLSCEQNLNHDAMYWYRQDPGQGLRLIYYSQIVNDFQKGDIAEGYSVSREKKESFPLTVTSAQKNPTAFYLCASSITGVGNQPQHFGDGTRLSIL.

J is TRBJ1-1 and V is TRBV2; possibly TRBD1 for D (5 bases). Per germline, CDR1 SNHLY and CDR2 FYNNEI. This CDR3 is built from 15 residues. Trimming pared 0 bases from V and 4 bases from J, leaving 12 bases between. The CDR3 DNA reads as TGTGCCAGCAGTGAAGCGCACGCAGGGCCCACTGAAGCTTTCTTT. This sequence encodes CASSEAHAGPTEAFF.

V is TRBV5-1 and J is TRBJ1-3; D possibly corresponds to TRBD1 (5 bases). Germline-derived CDR1 and CDR2 are SGHRS and YFSETQ. The V end lost 1 base, the J end lost 4 bases, and 6 bases lay between the germline ends. The CDR3 consists of 13 residues. The DNA of the CDR3 is TGCGCCAGCAGCTTGCAGGGAGGAAACACCATATATTTT. Protein sequence: CASSLQGGNTIYF. The whole variable domain, filled in from reference TRBV5-1 and TRBJ1-3, reads KAGVTQTPRYLIKTRGQQVTLSCSPISGHRSVSWYQQTPGQGLQFLFEYFSETQRNKGNFPGRFSGRQFSNSRSEMNVSTLELGDSALYLCASSLQGGNTIYFGEGSWLTVV.

The chain has TRBV4-3 and TRBJ2-3, with a tentative D call TRBD2 (6 bases). V lost 0 bases and J lost 0, with 7 bases in between. Germline V lookup: CDR1 LGHNA, CDR2 YSLEER. The CDR3 has 15 amino acids. CDR3: CASSQDAGSTDTQYF. The CDR3 bases are TGCGCCAGCAGCCAAGACGCGGGGAGCACAGATACGCAGTATTTT.

V gene TRBV18 combines with J gene TRBJ2-2; 8 bases fit TRBD2. Germline CDR1 and CDR2: KGHSH and LQKENI. Trimming removed 1 base from V and 5 bases from J; junction bases left unmatched: 6. The CDR3 is 16 residues long. CDR3 coding DNA: TGTGCCAGCTCACCACGAACTAGCGGATCAACCGGGGAGCTGTTTTTT. It specifies CASSPRTSGSTGELFF.

The chain is built from TRBV9 and TRBJ2-1; 7 bases line up with TRBD2. This CDR3 is 13 amino acids long. Unmatched junction bases numbered 7, after V lost 3 bases and J lost 10 bases. The V gene's germline CDR1 is SGDLS and CDR2 YYNGEE. CDR3 residues: CASSGRGSLEQFF. The CDR3 bases are TGTGCCAGCAGCGGACGCGGGAGTCTAGAGCAGTTCTTC.

This sequence joins TRBV5-1 and TRBJ1-4; 10 positions match TRBD1. The CDR3 totals 14 residues. The V gene's germline CDR1 is SGHRS and CDR2 YFSETQ. V was pared by 8 bases and J by 6 bases, with 7 bases of the junction left unmatched. The CDR3 spells CASQSGTGDEKLFF. The CDR3 region has the DNA TGCGCCAGTCAGTCCGGGACAGGGGATGAAAAACTGTTTTTT. The whole variable domain, remainder taken from reference TRBV5-1 and TRBJ1-4, is KAGVTQTPRYLIKTRGQQVTLSCSPISGHRSVSWYQQTPGQGLQFLFEYFSETQRNKGNFPGRFSGRQFSNSRSEMNVSTLELGDSALYLCASQSGTGDEKLFFGSGTQLSVL.

The chain combines TRBV9 with TRBJ1-2, with D unclear. The V gene lost 0 bases and the J gene lost 2 bases, with 14 bases spanning the gap. Germline V gene lookup returns CDR1 SGDLS and CDR2 YYNGEE. CDR3 size: 16 residues. The CDR3 region has the DNA TGTGCCAGCAGCGTAGGAGGGAATCCCCTCAACTATGGCTACACCTTC. Translating it yields CASSVGGNPLNYGYTF.

V usage is TRBV5-4 and J usage is TRBJ2-5, with 14 bases matching TRBD2. The CDR3 covers 17 residues. The germline CDR1 and CDR2 sequences are SGHNT and YYREEE (reference sequence). V was clipped by 4 bases and J by 12 bases; unmatched bases: 17. This CDR3 reads CASSGGGARTSGGQEYF. The CDR3, as DNA: TGTGCCAGCAGCGGGGGTGGGGCGCGGACTAGCGGGGGGCAGGAGTACTTC.

This clone was seen just once. This sequence joins TRBV30 and TRBJ2-1, with 8 positions matching TRBD1. V gave up 3 bases and J gave up 9 bases; unmatched junction bases: 10. Germline CDR1 is GTSNPN and CDR2 is SVGIG (reference sequence). This CDR3 region has 14 residues. In DNA form, the CDR3 reads TGTGCCTGGAGAACCGACAGGGGCACTGGTGAGCAGTTCTTC. It is translated as CAWRTDRGTGEQFF.

In this sample, this clone turned up once. The chain has TRBV6-6 and TRBJ2-1, with 14 bases lining up with TRBD2. CDR1 and CDR2 from the germline V gene are MNHNY and SVGAGI (reference sequence). The CDR3 has 15 amino acids. The trim removed 5 bases at V and 11 bases at J, leaving 8 bases unmatched. CDR3 coding DNA: TGTGCCAGCAGTCTCGGACTAGCGGGAGGCCTACAGCAGTTCTTC. This gives the protein CASSLGLAGGLQQFF.

V gene TRBV4-3 combines with J gene TRBJ2-7; 7 nucleotides match TRBD1. The CDR3 is made up of 19 amino acids. The V gene's germline CDR1 is LGHNA and CDR2 YSLEER. Unmatched junction bases numbered 22, after V lost 4 bases and J lost 4 bases. The chain's CDR3 is CASSLRLGTTGESWYEQYF. In DNA form, the CDR3 reads TGCGCCAGCAGCCTACGCTTAGGAACAACAGGGGAAAGTTGGTACGAGCAGTACTTC.

J is TRBJ2-7 and V is TRBV28; D may be TRBD2 (6 bases). CDR3 length: 12 residues. Deletions cut 3 bases from V and 6 bases from J, with 9 bases between. CDR1 is MDHEN and CDR2 is SYDVKM in the germline V gene. This chain's CDR3 is CASSFGGAEQYF. The CDR3 DNA sequence: TGTGCCAGCAGTTTCGGAGGGGCCGAGCAGTACTTC. The variable domain in full, completed from reference TRBV28 and TRBJ2-7, reads DVKVTQSSRYLVKRTGEKVFLECVQDMDHENMFWYRQDPGLGLRLIYFSYDVKMKEKGDIPEGYSVSREKKERFSLILESASTNQTSMYLCASSFGGAEQYFGPGTRLTVT.

This clone appeared once. The V and J genes are TRBV19 and TRBJ2-3; 13 nucleotides match TRBD2. This CDR3 is built from 17 residues. The V gene end was trimmed by 3 bases and the J gene end by 0 bases; junction bases not matched to a gene: 3. Germline lookup yields CDR1 LNHDA and CDR2 SQIVND (reference sequence). The chain's CDR3 is CASSILGLAGSTDTQYF. CDR3 coding DNA: TGTGCCAGTAGTATTCTGGGACTAGCGGGGAGCACAGATACGCAGTATTTT.

The rearrangement uses TRBV5-1 and TRBJ2-5; D perhaps matches TRBD2 (6 bases). The V end lost 2 bases, the J end lost 3 bases, and 17 bases lay between the germline ends. The CDR3 extends over 16 amino acids. CDR1 and CDR2 from the germline V gene are SGHRS and YFSETQ. CDR3 protein: CASSFGGARSKETQYF. The CDR3 bases are TGCGCCAGCAGCTTCGGCGGGGCGCGGTCCAAAGAGACCCAGTACTTC.

The V and J genes are TRBV21-1 and TRBJ2-1; the table's D call TRBD1 went unverified against the DNA. TRBV21-1 is listed as a pseudogene. The CDR3 length is 18 residues. CDR3 sequence reads: CASSLRPGNTGHYNEQFF. CDR3 in DNA: TGTGCCAGCAGCCTCCGACCAGGAAATACAGGGCACTACAATGAGCAGTTCTTC.

This chain joins TRBV19 and TRBJ2-3; 7 bases match TRBD2. Germline V gene lookup returns CDR1 LNHDA and CDR2 SQIVND (reference sequence). With 1 base clipped from V and 1 base from J, the junction kept 5 bases outside the gene matches. The CDR3 totals 16 residues. The CDR3 sequence is CASSIVASGGTDTQYF. The CDR3 region has the DNA TGTGCCAGTAGTATAGTGGCTAGCGGAGGCACAGATACGCAGTATTTT.

The chain links TRBV9 to TRBJ2-2, with D perhaps matching TRBD1 (5 bases). Per germline, CDR1 SGDLS and CDR2 YYNGEE. The V end lost 7 bases, the J end lost 0 bases, and 10 bases lay between the germline ends. The CDR3 extends over 14 amino acids. The CDR3 region has the DNA TGTGCCAGCCGACAGACCCCGAACACCGGGGAGCTGTTTTTT. Protein sequence: CASRQTPNTGELFF.

The genes are TRBV4-1 and TRBJ2-3; TRBD2 is a possible D gene (6 bases). The CDR3 length is 18 residues. Between the trimmed V and J ends, which lost 1 base and 0 bases, there was a span of 17 bases. Per germline, CDR1 MGHRA and CDR2 YSYEKL. The CDR3 DNA follows: TGCGCCAGCAGCCAAGGGCGGGGAGGTCCCCTCAGCACAGATACGCAGTATTTT. Translation: CASSQGRGGPLSTDTQYF.

The chain employs TRBV15 and TRBJ1-5, with D maybe TRBD1 (5 bases). The CDR3 contains 16 residues. Trimming shortened V by 1 base and J by 4 bases, and 14 bases separated the two germline ends. Germline V gives CDR1 LNHNV, CDR2 YYDKDF (reference sequence). CDR3 loop: CATSRVQATENQPQHF. In DNA, the CDR3 is TGTGCCACCAGCAGAGTTCAGGCGACAGAGAATCAGCCCCAGCATTTT.

The J gene is TRBJ2-5, the V gene TRBV15; TRBD1 aligns across 10 bases. From germline, CDR1 is LNHNV and CDR2 YYDKDF (reference sequence). With V trimmed by 0 bases and J by 5 bases, 6 bases remained unmatched. This CDR3 comprises 16 residues. CDR3 sequence: CATSRDRQGARETQYF. As DNA, the CDR3 is TGTGCCACCAGCAGAGATCGACAGGGGGCGAGGGAGACCCAGTACTTC.

The CDR3, as DNA: TGTGCCAGCAGCCAAACGTTATTACGAGGGCTACGGGCCACCGGGGAGCTGTTTTTT. It codes for CASSQTLLRGLRATGELFF. V usage is TRBV14 and J usage is TRBJ2-2; D perhaps matches TRBD2 (5 bases). The V end lost 2 bases, the J end lost 4 bases, and 23 bases lay between the germline ends. Germline V gives CDR1 SGHDN, CDR2 FVKESK. The CDR3 runs to 19 residues.